This T cell receptor (beta chain) was captured in a study of blood T cell repertoires in COVID-19. The overall study: The United States, Italy and Spain were the sources of the acute and convalescent COVID-19 samples. The analysed material was cDNA or gDNA that came from T cells, B-cell-depleted T cells, or PBMCs.

Authors' data handling: Amplifying reference gene primers gave estimates of nucleated cell counts. The protocol was immunoSEQ multiplex PCR, while the TCRdb copy is restricted to in-frame clones and leaves out a portion. The V and J calls and clone size were taken over from that table, and D and trimming were inferred from the DNA. The data show about 88,000 clones, 87% seen once. This clone was recorded once. The CDR3 is 15 amino acids. Germline V gene data show CDR1 as KGHSH and CDR2 as LQKENI. V was pared by 3 bases and J by 0 bases, with 3 bases of the junction left unmatched. The sequencing sample was made of peripheral blood. The TCR was taken from a male donor with acute or convalescent COVID-19. The gene calls are TRBV18 and TRBJ2-5; 8 bases align to TRBD1. CDR3 bases: TGTGCCAGCTCACCGATGGACAGGGACCAAGAGACCCAGTACTTC. Amino acid sequence: CASSPMDRDQETQYF. The complete variable domain, with remaining parts taken from reference TRBV18 and TRBJ2-5, reads NAGVMQNPRHLVRRRGQEARLRCSPMKGHSHVYWYRQLPEEGLKFMVYLQKENIIDESGMPKERFSAEFPKEGPSILRIQQVVRGDSAAYFCASSPMDRDQETQYFGPGTRLLVL.